This T cell receptor beta chain came from a study of cytomegalovirus exposure and HLA in healthy donors. Points on this clone: Its antigen remains unidentified.

Amplification used 60 Vbeta primers and 13 Jbeta primers. Libraries were prepared by immunoSEQ multiplex PCR; TCRdb keeps only in-frame clonotypes and omits some of them. The sample comprises 65,000 to 85,000 clones, 9.5% to 13% of which are singletons, and approximately 25% rests with the top ten. Findings and limits, study-wide: More clonal expansion characterized HLA-associated TCR beta chains than equally common others in a later analysis. Immune exposure data for these donors was limited to CMV serostatus. Many donors shared some public TCRs, even though most TCR sequences were rare.

These donors, healthy bone marrow donors, were studied. This clonotype was obtained from a man in his 60s in good health and CMV-seropositive. The sequenced sample was PBMCs.

CDR3 sequence reads: CASMPGTTHEQFF. The CDR3 nucleotides are TGTGCCAGCATGCCCGGGACAACCCATGAGCAGTTCTTC. The chain employs TRBV28 and TRBJ2-1, with a possible D match to TRBD1 (6 bases). Between the trimmed V and J ends, which lost 7 bases and 8 bases, there was a span of 15 bases. Germline V gene lookup returns CDR1 MDHEN and CDR2 SYDVKM. The CDR3 loop spans 13 amino acids.